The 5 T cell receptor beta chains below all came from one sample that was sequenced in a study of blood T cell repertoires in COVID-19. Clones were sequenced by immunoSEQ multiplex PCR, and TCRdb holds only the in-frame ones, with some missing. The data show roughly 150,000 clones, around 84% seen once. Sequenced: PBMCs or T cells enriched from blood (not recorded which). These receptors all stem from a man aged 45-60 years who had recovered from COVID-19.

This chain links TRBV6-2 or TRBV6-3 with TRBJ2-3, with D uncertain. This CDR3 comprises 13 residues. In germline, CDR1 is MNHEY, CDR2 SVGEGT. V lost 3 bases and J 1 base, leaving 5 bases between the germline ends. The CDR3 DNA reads TGTGCCAGCAGTTATTTCGGCACAGATACGCAGTATTTT. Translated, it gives CASSYFGTDTQYF.

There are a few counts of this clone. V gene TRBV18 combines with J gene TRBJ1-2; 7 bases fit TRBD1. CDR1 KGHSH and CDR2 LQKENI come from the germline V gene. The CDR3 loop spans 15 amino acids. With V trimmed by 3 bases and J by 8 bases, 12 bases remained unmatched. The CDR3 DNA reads TGTGCCAGCTCACCGCAAGGAGACAGGGTTGGGGGCTACACCTTC. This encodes CASSPQGDRVGGYTF.

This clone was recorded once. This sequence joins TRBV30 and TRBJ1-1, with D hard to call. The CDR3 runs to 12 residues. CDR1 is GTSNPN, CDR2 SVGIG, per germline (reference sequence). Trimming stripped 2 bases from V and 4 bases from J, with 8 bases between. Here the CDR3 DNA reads TGTGCCTGGAGTACGGGTATCACTGAAGCTTTCTTT. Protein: CAWSTGITEAFF.

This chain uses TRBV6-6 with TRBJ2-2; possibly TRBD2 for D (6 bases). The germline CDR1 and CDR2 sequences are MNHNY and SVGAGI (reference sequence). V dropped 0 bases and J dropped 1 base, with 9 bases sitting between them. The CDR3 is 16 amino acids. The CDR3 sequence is CASSYSGGGNTGELFF. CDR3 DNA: TGTGCCAGCAGTTACTCTGGGGGAGGGAACACCGGGGAGCTGTTTTTT.

CDR3 nucleotides: TGTGCCAGCAGTTTGTTGATTTCCGGGACAGGGGGCCACGAGCAGTACTTC. Translating it yields CASSLLISGTGGHEQYF. The chain uses TRBV27 and TRBJ2-7, with TRBD1 matching over 12 bases. J gave up 5 bases and V 3 bases, and 11 bases lay outside the gene matches. The CDR3 loop spans 17 amino acids. CDR1 is MNHEY and CDR2 is SMNVEV in the germline V gene (reference sequence).